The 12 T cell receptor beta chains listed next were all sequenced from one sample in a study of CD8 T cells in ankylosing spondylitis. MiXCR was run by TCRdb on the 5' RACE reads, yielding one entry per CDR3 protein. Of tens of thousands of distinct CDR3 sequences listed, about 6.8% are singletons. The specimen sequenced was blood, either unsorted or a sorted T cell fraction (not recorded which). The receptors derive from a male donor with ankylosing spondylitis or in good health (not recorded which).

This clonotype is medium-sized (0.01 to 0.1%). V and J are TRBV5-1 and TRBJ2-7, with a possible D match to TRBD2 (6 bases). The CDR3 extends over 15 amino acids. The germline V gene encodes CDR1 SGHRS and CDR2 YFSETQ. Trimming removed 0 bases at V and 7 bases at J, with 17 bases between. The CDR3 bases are TGCGCCAGCAGCTTGGTTCCAGGAGGGTTTAATGAGCAGTACTTC. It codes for CASSLVPGGFNEQYF.

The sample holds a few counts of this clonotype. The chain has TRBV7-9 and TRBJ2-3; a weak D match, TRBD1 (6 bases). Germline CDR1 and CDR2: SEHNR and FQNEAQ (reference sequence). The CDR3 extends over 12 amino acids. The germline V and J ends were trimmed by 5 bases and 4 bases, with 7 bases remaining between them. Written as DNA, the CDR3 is TGTGCCAGCAGCAGGACAGCAGATACGCAGTATTTT. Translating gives CASSRTADTQYF.

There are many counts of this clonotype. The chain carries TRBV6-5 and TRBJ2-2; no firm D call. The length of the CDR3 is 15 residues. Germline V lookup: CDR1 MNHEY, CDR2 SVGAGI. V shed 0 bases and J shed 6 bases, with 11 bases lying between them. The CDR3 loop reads CASSYSGFRAGELFF. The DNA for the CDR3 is TGTGCCAGCAGTTACTCAGGGTTTAGGGCCGGGGAGCTGTTTTTT.

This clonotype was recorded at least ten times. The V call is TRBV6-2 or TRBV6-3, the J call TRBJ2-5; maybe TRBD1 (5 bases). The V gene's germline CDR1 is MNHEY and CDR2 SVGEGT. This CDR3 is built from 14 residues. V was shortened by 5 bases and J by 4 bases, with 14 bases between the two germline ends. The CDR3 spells CASSPSRGGETQYF. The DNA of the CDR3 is TGTGCCAGCAGTCCTTCTAGGGGCGGAGAGACCCAGTACTTC.

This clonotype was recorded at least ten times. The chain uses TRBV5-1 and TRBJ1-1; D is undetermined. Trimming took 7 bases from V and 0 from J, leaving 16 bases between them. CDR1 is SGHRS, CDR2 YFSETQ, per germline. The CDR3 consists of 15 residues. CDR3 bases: TGCGCCAGCGGCCCGGGCGGAGGTATGAACACTGAAGCTTTCTTT. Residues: CASGPGGGMNTEAFF.

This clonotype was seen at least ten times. The CDR3 DNA sequence: TGCAGCGTTAGACAGGGATGGGACACCGGGGAGCTGTTTTTT. It translates to CSVRQGWDTGELFF. The V call is TRBV29-1, the J call TRBJ2-2; 7 positions match TRBD1. The CDR3 runs to 14 residues. Germline V gene data show CDR1 as SQVTM and CDR2 as ANQGSEA. With V trimmed by 5 bases and J by 3 bases, 6 bases remained unmatched.

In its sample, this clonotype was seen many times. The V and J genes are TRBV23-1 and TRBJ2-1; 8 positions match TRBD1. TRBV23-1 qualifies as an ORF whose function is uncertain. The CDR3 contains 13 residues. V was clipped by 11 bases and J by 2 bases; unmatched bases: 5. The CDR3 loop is CALDRVTYNEQFF. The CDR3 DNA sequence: TGCGCCTTGGACAGGGTCACCTACAATGAGCAGTTCTTC.

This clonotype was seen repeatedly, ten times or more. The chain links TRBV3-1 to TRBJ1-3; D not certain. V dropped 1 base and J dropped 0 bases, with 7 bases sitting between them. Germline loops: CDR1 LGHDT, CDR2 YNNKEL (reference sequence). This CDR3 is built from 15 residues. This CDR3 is CASSQGGGSGNTIYF. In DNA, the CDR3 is TGTGCCAGCAGCCAAGGTGGCGGCTCTGGAAACACCATATATTTT.

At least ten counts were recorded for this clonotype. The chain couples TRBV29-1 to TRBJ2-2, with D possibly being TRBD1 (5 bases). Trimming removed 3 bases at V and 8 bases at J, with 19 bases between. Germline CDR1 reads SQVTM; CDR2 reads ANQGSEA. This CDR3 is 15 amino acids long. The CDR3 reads CSVETEDPVGGELFF. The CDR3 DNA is TGCAGCGTTGAGACAGAGGACCCCGTTGGAGGGGAGCTGTTTTTT.

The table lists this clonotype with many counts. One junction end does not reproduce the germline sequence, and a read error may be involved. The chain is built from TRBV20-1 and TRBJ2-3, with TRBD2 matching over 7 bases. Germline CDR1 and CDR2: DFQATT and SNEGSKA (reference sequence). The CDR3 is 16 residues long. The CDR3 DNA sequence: TGCTGTGCTAGGTATCACCGGGACTATGCGGCAGATACGCAGTATTTT. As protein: CCARYHRDYAADTQYF.

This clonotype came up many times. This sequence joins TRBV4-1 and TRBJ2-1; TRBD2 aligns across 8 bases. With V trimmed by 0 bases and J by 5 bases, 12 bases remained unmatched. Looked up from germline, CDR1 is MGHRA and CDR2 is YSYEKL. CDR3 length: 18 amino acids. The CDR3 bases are TGCGCCAGCAGCCAAGATCCCGGGAGGGCCGGAGGTGACAATGAGCAGTTCTTC. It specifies CASSQDPGRAGGDNEQFF.

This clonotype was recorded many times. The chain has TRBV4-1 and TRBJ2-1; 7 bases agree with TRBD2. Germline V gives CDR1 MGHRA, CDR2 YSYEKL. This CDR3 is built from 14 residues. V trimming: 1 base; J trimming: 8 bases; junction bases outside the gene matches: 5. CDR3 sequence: CASSQVGGSDEQFF. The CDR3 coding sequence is TGCGCCAGCAGCCAAGTCGGCGGGAGTGATGAGCAGTTCTTC.